The TCR beta chain described here comes from a study of neurological immune-mediated disorders. From the 5' RACE reads, TCRdb called clonotypes with MiXCR, one entry per CDR3 protein. The data contain roughly 70,000 distinct CDR3 sequences, roughly 4.8% of them singletons. The CDR3 runs to 12 residues. The junction had 4 bases not matched to a gene; V was cut back by 4 bases and J by 10 bases. Germline V gene lookup returns CDR1 SGHRS and CDR2 YFSETQ. This clonotype occurred many times. Sequenced: PBMCs. The receptor comes from a woman in her 70s with multiple sclerosis. V is TRBV5-1 and J is TRBJ1-1; 10 bases match TRBD1. CDR3 in DNA: TGCGCCAGCAGCATGGACAGGGGGGCAGCTTTCTTT. The encoded protein is CASSMDRGAAFF. The full variable domain, its missing parts supplied by reference TRBV5-1 and TRBJ1-1, is KAGVTQTPRYLIKTRGQQVTLSCSPISGHRSVSWYQQTPGQGLQFLFEYFSETQRNKGNFPGRFSGRQFSNSRSEMNVSTLELGDSALYLCASSMDRGAAFFGQGTRLTVV.